A selection of T cell receptor beta chains follows, all from one sample in a study of cytomegalovirus exposure and HLA in healthy donors. Measured with immunoSEQ multiplex PCR; TCRdb has only the in-frame clones, and not every one. Counted here are 250,000 to 350,000 clones, 86% occurring once; the ten biggest clones make up 0.7% to 0.85%. The sample consisted of PBMCs. The origin of the receptors is a woman younger than 30 in good health and CMV-seronegative. The CDR3 runs from the conserved cysteine through the conserved F or W. A D gene is named only where the DNA matches it firmly. A row's size may be missing; if present it is once, few, many or a size class.

TRBJ2-7 | - | TRBV7-2 | TRBD1 | TGTGCCAGCAGCACCCGACAGGGCTCCTACGAGCAGTACTTC | CASSTRQGSYEQYF
TRBJ2-1 | - | TRBV7-3 | TRBD2 | TGTGCCAGCAGCAGACTAGCGGGAGTTGGAAATGAGCAGTTCTTC | CASSRLAGVGNEQFF
TRBJ1-2 | - | TRBV6-5 | TRBD1 | TGTGCCAGCAGTTACTCGACAGGGGACTATGGCTACACCTTC | CASSYSTGDYGYTF
TRBJ1-2 | once | TRBV4-3 | TRBD1 | TGCGCCAGCAGCCCGAAGGAGGACAGGGGGTTTTTTGGCTACACCTTC | CASSPKEDRGFFGYTF
TRBJ2-1 | - | TRBV30 | TRBD2 | TGTGCCTGGGGAGCGGGAGGGATGAATGAGCAGTTCTTC | CAWGAGGMNEQFF
TRBJ1-4 | - | TRBV7-9 | - | TGTGCCAGCAGCCCTCGGGACACCCTAGAGAATGAAAAACTGTTTTTT | CASSPRDTLENEKLFF
TRBJ2-7 | - | TRBV7-6 | TRBD1 | TGTGCCAGCAGCTTGGGACAGGGCAGGAACGAGCAGTACTTC | CASSLGQGRNEQYF
TRBJ2-7 | - | TRBV4-3 | TRBD1 | TGCGCCAGCAGCCCTGGTGAGGGACAGCCCTCCTACGAGCAGTACTTC | CASSPGEGQPSYEQYF
TRBJ2-1 | - | TRBV7-9 | - | TGTGCCGCCCTCCCGGGAGAGGGGTACAATGAGCAGTTCTTC | CAALPGEGYNEQFF
TRBJ2-7 | - | TRBV10-3 | - | TGTGCCATCGGACGGGAATCCTACGAGCAGTACTTC | CAIGRESYEQYF
TRBJ1-5 | - | TRBV18 | - | TGTGCCAGCTCACGAACGACAATTATAAATCAGCCCCAGCATTTT | CASSRTTIINQPQHF
TRBJ2-5 | - | TRBV5-3 | TRBD1 | TGTGCCAGAAGCCGTCCGAGGACAGGCAAAGAGACCCAGTACTTC | CARSRPRTGKETQYF
TRBJ1-1 | once | TRBV19 | - | TGTGCCAGTAGTATAGGGCCGGGGGTGAACACTGAAGCTTTCTTT | CASSIGPGVNTEAFF
TRBJ2-1 | - | TRBV7-2 | TRBD2 | TGTGCCAGCAGTGGACTAGCGGATAACAATGAGCAGTTCTTC | CASSGLADNNEQFF
TRBJ2-3 | - | TRBV9 | - | TGTGCCAGCAGCGTATCCCCGCAGGCAGATACGCAGTATTTT | CASSVSPQADTQYF
TRBJ2-3 | - | TRBV29-1 | - | TGCAGCGTTGTAAGAGGCTTGGGCACAGATACGCAGTATTTT | CSVVRGLGTDTQYF
TRBJ2-7 | - | TRBV9 | - | TGTGCCAGCAGCGTAGTGGTGCCTATTACCTACGAGCAGTACTTC | CASSVVVPITYEQYF
TRBJ1-2 | - | TRBV28 | - | TGTGCCAGCAGTGACAGCGACGCCTATGGCTACACCTTC | CASSDSDAYGYTF
TRBJ1-4 | - | TRBV6-1 | - | TGTGCCAGCAGTGGATTTCTAAATAATGAAAAACTGTTTTTT | CASSGFLNNEKLFF
TRBJ1-2 | - | TRBV7-6 | - | TGTGCCAGCAGCTTAGTAGATTCGTCCTACGGCTACACCTTC | CASSLVDSSYGYTF
TRBJ2-3 | - | TRBV6-5 | - | TGTGCCAGCAAGGCGGGTGGGACTAGCACAGATACGCAGTATTTT | CASKAGGTSTDTQYF
TRBJ2-3 | - | TRBV25-1 | TRBD1 | TGTGCCAGCATGAACAAAGGTCAGGGGGCAGATACGCAGTATTTT | CASMNKGQGADTQYF
TRBJ2-1 | - | TRBV28 | TRBD2 | TGTGCCAGCAGCACCTCCGGACTAGCGGGAGTCAATGAGCAGTTCTTC | CASSTSGLAGVNEQFF
TRBJ2-1 | - | TRBV29-1 | TRBD2 | TGCAGCGTCGCTAGCGGCCCGTTACCCTACAATGAGCAGTTCTTC | CSVASGPLPYNEQFF
TRBJ1-2 | - | TRBV28 | TRBD1 | TGTGCCAGCAGTCCGGCGGACAGGGGCCACGGCTACACCTTC | CASSPADRGHGYTF
TRBJ2-7 | - | TRBV2 | - | TGTGCCAGCAGAATTAATCCGGGGGAACCGTCCGAGCAGTACTTC | CASRINPGEPSEQYF
TRBJ1-1 | once | TRBV28 | TRBD1 | TGTGCCAGCAGCACCCCTGGGGGACAGAGGGGCACTGAAGCTTTCTTT | CASSTPGGQRGTEAFF
TRBJ2-2 | few | TRBV7-8 | TRBD2 | TGTGCCAGCAGCGGGACTAGCGGGAGGGCCGGGGAGCTGTTTTTT | CASSGTSGRAGELFF
TRBJ2-3 | - | TRBV5-3 | TRBD2 | TGTGCCAGAAGCTTATTGAGCGGGGAGGCAGATACGCAGTATTTT | CARSLLSGEADTQYF
TRBJ2-2 | once | TRBV28 | TRBD2 | TGTGCCAGCAGTTTGGTAGCGGGAGGGCCGAACACCGGGGAGCTGTTTTTT | CASSLVAGGPNTGELFF
TRBJ2-5 | - | TRBV4-1 | TRBD1 | TGCGCCAGCAGCCAGTGGACAGGGACGGGAGAGACCCAGTACTTC | CASSQWTGTGETQYF
TRBJ2-7 | many | TRBV11-2 | TRBD1 | TGTGCCAGCAGCCCGGACAGGGCCTACGAGCAGTACTTC | CASSPDRAYEQYF
TRBJ2-5 | - | TRBV5-1 | TRBD2 | TGCGCCAGCAGAACGAGGGAGGGATGGGAGACCCAGTACTTC | CASRTREGWETQYF
TRBJ1-2 | - | TRBV5-6 | - | TGTGCCAGCAGCCTGGGACTGGAAAACTATGGCTACACCTTC | CASSLGLENYGYTF
TRBJ2-3 | - | TRBV23-1 | - | TGCGCCAGCAGTCTAGGAGGGCTGGTCACAGATACGCAGTATTTT | CASSLGGLVTDTQYF
TRBJ2-3 | - | TRBV6-5 | - | TGTGCCAGCAGTTACTACGCCACAAGCACAGATACGCAGTATTTT | CASSYYATSTDTQYF
TRBJ2-1 | few | TRBV28 | TRBD2 | TGTGCCAGCAGGCGGTCGGCTAGCGGGCATCGAGGGGAGTTCTTC | CASRRSASGHRGEFF
TRBJ1-3 | - | TRBV5-6 | - | TGTGCCAGCAGCTTGGGTGGGGGACTAGCCGGAAACACCATATATTTT | CASSLGGGLAGNTIYF
TRBJ2-5 | - | TRBV5-1 | - | TGCGCCAGCAGCCCCGGGACTCTTGGCCCAAAGGAGGAGACCCAGTACTTC | CASSPGTLGPKEETQYF
TRBJ1-5 | - | TRBV2 | - | TGTGCCAGCAGCCCAGGGGAGTGGTTGACCCAGCATTTT | CASSPGEWLTQHF
TRBJ1-2 | - | TRBV14 | TRBD1 | TGTGCCAGCAGCCAAGTGGGGAACAGGGGGCGATGGGACTACACCTTC | CASSQVGNRGRWDYTF
TRBJ2-7 | once | TRBV11-2 | - | TGTGCCAGCAGCTTAGCAGGGAAAGAGCAGTACTTC | CASSLAGKEQYF
TRBJ2-7 | - | TRBV4-2 | TRBD2 | TGTGCCAGCAGCCAAGAGACGGGAGGGCCCCACGAGCAGTACTTC | CASSQETGGPHEQYF
TRBJ2-5 | - | TRBV2 | TRBD1 | TGTGCCAGCAGCCGGACAGGGTACCAAGAGACCCAGTACTTC | CASSRTGYQETQYF
TRBJ1-3 | - | TRBV2 | - | TGTGCCAGCATTATGGGGTTTGGCAGGGGTGGAGAAAATGCCGGAAACACCATATATTTT | CASIMGFGRGGENAGNTIYF
TRBJ2-7 | - | TRBV28 | TRBD2 | TGTGCCAGCACCGAGGCTAGCGGGAGAAGGTTCTACGAGCAGTACTTC | CASTEASGRRFYEQYF
TRBJ2-2 | - | TRBV25-1 | TRBD1 | TGTGCCAGCAGTGTCACTAGGACAGGGTTTACCGGGGAGCTGTTTTTT | CASSVTRTGFTGELFF
TRBJ1-3 | many | TRBV19 | - | TGTGCCAGTAAGAGGCGGATTCAACTTGGAAACACCATATATTTT | CASKRRIQLGNTIYF
TRBJ2-7 | - | TRBV7-2 | - | TGTGCCAGCAGCTTAGTGGGGACAGAGCAGTACTTC | CASSLVGTEQYF
TRBJ2-2 | - | TRBV6-6 | - | TGTGCCAGCAACCCAGGGTCCGGGGAGCTGTTTTTT | CASNPGSGELFF
TRBJ2-3 | - | TRBV27 | TRBD2 | TGTGCCAGCAGTCCCGGACTAGCGGGAGCCGATACGCAGTATTTT | CASSPGLAGADTQYF